The rows below give T cell receptor beta chains drawn from one sample of a study of T cells in Graves' hyperthyroidism and ophthalmopathy. One entry per CDR3 protein, called by TCRdb with MiXCR from the multiplex PCR reads. Of about 560,000 distinct CDR3 sequences listed, 16% were seen once; the top ten hold under 20%. Sequencing was carried out using blood. The receptors were gathered from a woman aged 18-29 years with Graves' hyperthyroidism. The CDR3 runs from the conserved cysteine through the conserved F or W. D genes are given only for firm matches. Clone size appears in some rows only: once, few, many, or a class for an expanded clone.

d_gene: .
abundance: many
v_gene: TRBV20-1
j_gene: TRBJ2-7
CDR3aa: CSATAGTFSYEQYF
CDR3nt: TGCAGTGCGACCGCCGGGACTTTCTCCTACGAGCAGTACTTC

d_gene: .
abundance: once
v_gene: TRBV29-1
j_gene: TRBJ2-7
CDR3aa: CSVDIQGNEQYF
CDR3nt: TGCAGCGTAGACATACAGGGCAACGAGCAGTACTTC

d_gene: .
abundance: few
v_gene: TRBV19
j_gene: TRBJ2-1
CDR3aa: CASMRSTGSYNEQFF
CDR3nt: TGTGCCAGTATGAGATCGACAGGATCTTACAATGAGCAGTTCTTC

d_gene: .
abundance: few
v_gene: TRBV6-1
j_gene: TRBJ2-3
CDR3aa: CASSNLESRTDTQYF
CDR3nt: TGTGCCAGCAGTAACCTAGAGTCCCGCACAGATACGCAGTATTTT

d_gene: .
abundance: many
v_gene: TRBV6-2/TRBV6-3
j_gene: TRBJ1-4
CDR3aa: CASTYGAATNEKLFF
CDR3nt: TGTGCCAGCACCTACGGGGCAGCAACTAATGAAAAACTGTTTTTT

d_gene: TRBD2
abundance: .
v_gene: TRBV29-1
j_gene: TRBJ2-5
CDR3aa: CSVFKGLASGTARETQYF
CDR3nt: TGCAGCGTTTTCAAGGGACTGGCTAGCGGGACCGCACGGGAGACCCAGTACTTC

d_gene: .
abundance: .
v_gene: TRBV11-2
j_gene: TRBJ1-2
CDR3aa: CASSLDWGSYGYTF
CDR3nt: TGTGCCAGCAGCTTAGATTGGGGGAGCTATGGCTACACCTTC

d_gene: TRBD1
abundance: .
v_gene: TRBV19
j_gene: TRBJ1-2
CDR3aa: CASSMERGRGPCGYTF
CDR3nt: TGTGCCAGTAGTATGGAGCGGGGCAGGGGGCCGTGTGGCTACACCTTC

d_gene: .
abundance: few
v_gene: TRBV20-1
j_gene: TRBJ2-1
CDR3aa: CSGRGRSSYNEQFF
CDR3nt: TGCAGTGGTAGAGGTAGAAGCTCCTACAATGAGCAGTTCTTC

d_gene: .
abundance: .
v_gene: TRBV7-9
j_gene: TRBJ1-2
CDR3aa: CASSRPGRGYGYTF
CDR3nt: TGTGCCAGCAGCCGACCGGGACGGGGCTATGGCTACACCTTC

d_gene: .
abundance: few
v_gene: TRBV12-3/TRBV12-4
j_gene: TRBJ2-2
CDR3aa: CASSYWTGELFF
CDR3nt: TGTGCCAGCAGTTATTGGACCGGGGAGCTGTTTTTT

d_gene: .
abundance: many
v_gene: TRBV18
j_gene: TRBJ2-1
CDR3aa: CASSPQGRGFGNEQFF
CDR3nt: TGTGCCAGCTCACCACAAGGGAGGGGGTTTGGCAATGAGCAGTTCTTC

d_gene: .
abundance: .
v_gene: TRBV7-2
j_gene: TRBJ1-5
CDR3aa: CASSSRALAQPQHF
CDR3nt: TGTGCCAGCAGCTCGCGGGCCCTGGCGCAGCCCCAGCATTTT

d_gene: TRBD2
abundance: many
v_gene: TRBV12-3/TRBV12-4
j_gene: TRBJ2-4
CDR3aa: CASSKLAGGFDIQYF
CDR3nt: TGTGCCAGCAGTAAACTAGCGGGAGGTTTTGACATTCAGTACTTC

d_gene: .
abundance: many
v_gene: TRBV7-6
j_gene: TRBJ2-5
CDR3aa: CASSDRETQYF
CDR3nt: TGTGCCAGCAGCGACCGAGAGACCCAGTACTTC

d_gene: TRBD2
abundance: many
v_gene: TRBV28
j_gene: TRBJ2-5
CDR3aa: CASVAGGQETQYF
CDR3nt: TGTGCCAGCGTAGCGGGAGGCCAAGAGACCCAGTACTTC

d_gene: TRBD1
abundance: many
v_gene: TRBV2
j_gene: TRBJ1-6
CDR3aa: CASSGQGLLGPLHF
CDR3nt: TGTGCCAGCAGTGGACAGGGCCTGTTGGGTCCCCTCCACTTT

d_gene: .
abundance: many
v_gene: TRBV28
j_gene: TRBJ2-7
CDR3aa: CASSPGPAYEQYF
CDR3nt: TGTGCCAGCAGTCCGGGACCTGCCTACGAGCAGTACTTC

d_gene: TRBD1
abundance: .
v_gene: TRBV29-1
j_gene: TRBJ1-2
CDR3aa: CSTWTGVDHGYTF
CDR3nt: TGCAGCACTTGGACAGGGGTGGACCATGGCTACACCTTC

d_gene: .
abundance: .
v_gene: TRBV29-1
j_gene: TRBJ2-5
CDR3aa: CSVADAGNLETQYF
CDR3nt: TGCAGCGTTGCGGACGCCGGGAATTTAGAGACCCAGTACTTC

d_gene: TRBD1
abundance: .
v_gene: TRBV5-1
j_gene: TRBJ2-7
CDR3aa: CASSLEGTGSYEQYF
CDR3nt: TGCGCCAGCAGCTTGGAGGGGACAGGGTCATACGAGCAGTACTTC

d_gene: .
abundance: many
v_gene: TRBV20-1
j_gene: TRBJ1-6
CDR3aa: CSARLLGAPNSPLHF
CDR3nt: TGCAGTGCTAGGTTGTTGGGTGCTCCCAATTCACCCCTCCACTTT

d_gene: .
abundance: .
v_gene: TRBV5-1
j_gene: TRBJ2-2
CDR3aa: CASRPDINTGELFF
CDR3nt: TGCGCCAGCAGACCTGACATCAACACCGGGGAGCTGTTTTTT

d_gene: TRBD1
abundance: few
v_gene: TRBV19
j_gene: TRBJ1-6
CDR3aa: CASSGDRGISPLHF
CDR3nt: TGTGCCAGTAGCGGGGACAGGGGGATATCACCCCTCCACTTT

d_gene: TRBD1
abundance: many
v_gene: TRBV3-1
j_gene: TRBJ1-1
CDR3aa: CASTLGGRAAFF
CDR3nt: TGTGCCAGCACCTTAGGGGGCAGGGCGGCTTTCTTT

d_gene: TRBD2
abundance: .
v_gene: TRBV29-1
j_gene: TRBJ2-7
CDR3aa: CSVAGTSRAEQYF
CDR3nt: TGCAGCGTAGCCGGGACTAGCCGCGCCGAGCAGTACTTC

d_gene: .
abundance: many
v_gene: TRBV5-1
j_gene: TRBJ2-1
CDR3aa: CASSSPDAGQFNEQFF
CDR3nt: TGCGCCAGCAGCTCCCCGGACGCGGGGCAATTCAATGAGCAGTTCTTC

d_gene: TRBD1
abundance: few
v_gene: TRBV29-1
j_gene: TRBJ2-4
CDR3aa: CSVDGRGNIQYF
CDR3nt: TGCAGCGTTGATGGCAGGGGGAACATTCAGTACTTC

d_gene: .
abundance: few
v_gene: TRBV5-5
j_gene: TRBJ1-2
CDR3aa: CASSLETIGYTF
CDR3nt: TGTGCCAGCAGCTTAGAGACGATCGGCTACACCTTC

d_gene: .
abundance: many
v_gene: TRBV11-3
j_gene: TRBJ2-1
CDR3aa: CASSLESWEGHEQFF
CDR3nt: TGTGCCAGCAGCTTAGAATCCTGGGAAGGCCATGAGCAGTTCTTC

d_gene: .
abundance: .
v_gene: TRBV4-2
j_gene: TRBJ2-7
CDR3aa: CASSQEDRGYYEQYF
CDR3nt: TGTGCCAGCAGCCAAGAAGATCGGGGATACTACGAGCAGTACTTC

d_gene: .
abundance: few
v_gene: TRBV9
j_gene: TRBJ2-2
CDR3aa: CASSVEAGLNTGELFF
CDR3nt: TGTGCCAGCAGCGTAGAAGCAGGATTGAACACCGGGGAGCTGTTTTTT

d_gene: TRBD1
abundance: .
v_gene: TRBV24-1
j_gene: TRBJ2-1
CDR3aa: CATSAGQGGFWNEQFF
CDR3nt: TGTGCCACCAGTGCGGGACAGGGGGGTTTTTGGAATGAGCAGTTCTTC